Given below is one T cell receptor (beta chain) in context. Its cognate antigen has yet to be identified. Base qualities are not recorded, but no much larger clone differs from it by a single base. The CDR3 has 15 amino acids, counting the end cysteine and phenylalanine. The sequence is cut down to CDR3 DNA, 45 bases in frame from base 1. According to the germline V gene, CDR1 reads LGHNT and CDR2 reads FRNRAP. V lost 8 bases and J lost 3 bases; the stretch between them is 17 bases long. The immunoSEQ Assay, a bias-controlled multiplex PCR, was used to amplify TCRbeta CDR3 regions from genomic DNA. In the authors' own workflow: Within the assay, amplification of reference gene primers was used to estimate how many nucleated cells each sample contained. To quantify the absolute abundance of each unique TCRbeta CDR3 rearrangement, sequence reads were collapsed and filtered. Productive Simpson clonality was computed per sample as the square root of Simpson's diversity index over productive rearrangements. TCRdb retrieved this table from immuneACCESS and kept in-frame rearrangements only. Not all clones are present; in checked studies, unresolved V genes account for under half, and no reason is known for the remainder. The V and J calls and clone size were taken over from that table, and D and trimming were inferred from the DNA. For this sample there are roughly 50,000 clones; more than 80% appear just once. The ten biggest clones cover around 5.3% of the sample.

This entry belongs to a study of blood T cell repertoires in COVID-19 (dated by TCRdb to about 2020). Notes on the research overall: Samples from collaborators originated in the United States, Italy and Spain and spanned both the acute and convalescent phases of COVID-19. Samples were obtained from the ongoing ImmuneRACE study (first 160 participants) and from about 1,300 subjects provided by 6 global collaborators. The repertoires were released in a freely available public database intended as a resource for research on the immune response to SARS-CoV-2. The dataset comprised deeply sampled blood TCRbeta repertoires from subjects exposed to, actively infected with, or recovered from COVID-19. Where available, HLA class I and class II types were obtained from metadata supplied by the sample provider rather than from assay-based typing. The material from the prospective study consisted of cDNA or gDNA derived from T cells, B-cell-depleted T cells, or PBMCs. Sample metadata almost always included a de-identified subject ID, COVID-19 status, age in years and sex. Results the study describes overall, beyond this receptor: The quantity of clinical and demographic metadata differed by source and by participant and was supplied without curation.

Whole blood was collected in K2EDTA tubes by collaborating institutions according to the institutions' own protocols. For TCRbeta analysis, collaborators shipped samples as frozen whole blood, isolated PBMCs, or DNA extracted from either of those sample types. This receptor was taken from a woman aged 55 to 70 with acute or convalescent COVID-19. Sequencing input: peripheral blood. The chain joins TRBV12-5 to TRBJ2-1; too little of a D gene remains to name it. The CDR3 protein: CASPLIAWFYNEQFF. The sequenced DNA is TGTGCTAGTCCCCTAATAGCTTGGTTCTACAATGAGCAGTTCTTC.